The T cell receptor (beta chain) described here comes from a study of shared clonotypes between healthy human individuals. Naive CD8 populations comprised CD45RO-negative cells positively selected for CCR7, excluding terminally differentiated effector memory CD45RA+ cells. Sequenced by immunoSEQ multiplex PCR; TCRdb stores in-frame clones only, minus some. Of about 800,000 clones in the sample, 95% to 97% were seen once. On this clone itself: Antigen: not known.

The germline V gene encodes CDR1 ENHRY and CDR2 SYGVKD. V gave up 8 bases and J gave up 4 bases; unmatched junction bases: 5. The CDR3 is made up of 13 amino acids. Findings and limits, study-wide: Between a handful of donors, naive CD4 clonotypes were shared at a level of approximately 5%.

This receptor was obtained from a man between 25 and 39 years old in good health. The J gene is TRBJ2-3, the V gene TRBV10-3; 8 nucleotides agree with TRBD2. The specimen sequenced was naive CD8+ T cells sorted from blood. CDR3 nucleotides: TGTGCCATCGGTTCGGGAGGGGCAGATACGCAGTATTTT. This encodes CAIGSGGADTQYF.